This entry concerns a single T cell receptor beta chain. Antigen specificity is unknown. These data belong to a study of shared clonotypes between healthy human individuals. Overall study context: Each donor contributed plates that comprised three CD4 naive, three CD4 memory, two CD8 naive and one CD8 memory. Study-level points and caveats: Incomplete sequencing of sorted subsets was indicated by rarefaction despite large depth.

The healthy adult donors were HIV-negative and reported no recent acute infections or vaccinations. In the authors' methods: Sequence data from immunoSEQ were junction-only and lacked quality scores; consequently, filtering differed. Profiling relied on immunoSEQ multiplex PCR, and the TCRdb table lists in-frame clones only, not all of them. The DNA gave D and trimming, while V, J and clone size come from that table. The sample lists 730,000 or so clones, around 72% occurring once. The germline V gene has CDR1 SGHDT and CDR2 YYEEEE. V dropped 4 bases and J dropped 8; count of bases not matched to a gene: 10. The CDR3 is made up of 14 amino acids.

The sequence was obtained from a woman in her 30s in good health. This chain links TRBV5-6 with TRBJ2-3; 7 nucleotides match TRBD1. Sequenced material: memory CD4+ T cells sorted from blood. Subset noted: CD45RA-negative fraction. CDR3 protein: CASSVTGHGSTQYF. The CDR3 nucleotides are TGTGCCAGCAGCGTGACAGGGCACGGTAGTACGCAGTATTTT.